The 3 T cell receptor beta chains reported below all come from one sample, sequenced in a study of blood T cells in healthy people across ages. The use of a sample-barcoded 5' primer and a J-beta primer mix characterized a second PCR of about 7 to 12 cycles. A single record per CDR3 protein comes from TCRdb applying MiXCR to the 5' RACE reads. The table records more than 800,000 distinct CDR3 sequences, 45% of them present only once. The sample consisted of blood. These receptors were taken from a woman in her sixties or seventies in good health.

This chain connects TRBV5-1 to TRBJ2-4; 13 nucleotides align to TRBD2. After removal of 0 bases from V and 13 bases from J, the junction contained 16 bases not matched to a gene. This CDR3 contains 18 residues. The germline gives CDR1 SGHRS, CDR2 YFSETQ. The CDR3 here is CASSLALAGGPGLGEQYF. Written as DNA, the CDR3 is TGCGCCAGCAGCTTGGCACTAGCGGGAGGGCCGGGTTTGGGAGAGCAGTACTTC.

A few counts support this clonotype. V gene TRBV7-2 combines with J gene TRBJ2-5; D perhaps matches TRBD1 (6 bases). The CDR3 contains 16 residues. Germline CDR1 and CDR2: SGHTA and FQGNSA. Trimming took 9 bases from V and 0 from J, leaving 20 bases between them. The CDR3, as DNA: TGTGCCAGTAGCGTGGGGACAAACCGGTACCAAGAGACCCAGTACTTC. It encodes CASSVGTNRYQETQYF.

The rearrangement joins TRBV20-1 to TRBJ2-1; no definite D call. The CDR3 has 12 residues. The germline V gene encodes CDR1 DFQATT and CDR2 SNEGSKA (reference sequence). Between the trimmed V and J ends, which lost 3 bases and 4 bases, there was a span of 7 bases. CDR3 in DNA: TGCAGTGCTAGGTGGCAGTACAATGAGCAGTTCTTC. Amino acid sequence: CSARWQYNEQFF.